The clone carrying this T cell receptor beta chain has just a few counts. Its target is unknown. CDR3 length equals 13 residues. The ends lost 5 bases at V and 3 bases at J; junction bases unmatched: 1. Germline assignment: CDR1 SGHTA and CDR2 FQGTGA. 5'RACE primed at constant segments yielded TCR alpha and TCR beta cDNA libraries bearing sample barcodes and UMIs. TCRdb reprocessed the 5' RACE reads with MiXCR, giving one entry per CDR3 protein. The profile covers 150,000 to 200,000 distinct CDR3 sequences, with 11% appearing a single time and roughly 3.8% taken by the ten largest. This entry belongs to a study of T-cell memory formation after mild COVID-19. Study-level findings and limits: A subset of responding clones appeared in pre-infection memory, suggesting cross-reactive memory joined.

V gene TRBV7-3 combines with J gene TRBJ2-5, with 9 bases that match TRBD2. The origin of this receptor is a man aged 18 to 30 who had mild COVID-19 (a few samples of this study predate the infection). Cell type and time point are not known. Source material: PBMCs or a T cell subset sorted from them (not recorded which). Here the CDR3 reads CASSGLAKETQYF. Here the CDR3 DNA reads TGTGCCAGCAGCGGACTAGCGAAAGAGACCCAGTACTTC. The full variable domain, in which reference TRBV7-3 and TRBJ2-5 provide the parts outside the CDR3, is GAGVSQTPSNKVTEKGKYVELRCDPISGHTALYWYRQSLGQGPEFLIYFQGTGAADDSGLPNDRFFAVRPEGSVSTLKIQRTERGDSAVYLCASSGLAKETQYFGPGTRLLVL.